The T cell receptor (beta chain) described here comes from a study of response to subunit inactivated influenza vaccine. This clonotype was counted at least ten times. Its target is not known. Study observations and caveats: Each seasonal flu vaccination may recruit only limited new T cells, authors suggested.

TCRdb passed the RT-PCR reads through MiXCR, listing each CDR3 protein once. The data contain about 570,000 distinct CDR3 sequences, roughly 12% of them singletons. In addition, the sample was reused for a study of T cells expressing NK-cell markers. That study adds: TCR beta cDNA was made by 5'RACE template switching with UMIs. Four of the donors also had these clonotypes leading their CD3+CD56-NKG2C+ fraction.

The sample was PBMCs from blood, taken on the day of vaccination. The clonotype originates from a man over 45 who received an inactivated influenza vaccine.

CDR3 amino acids: CSATTGVLGEKLFF. DNA of the CDR3: TGCAGTGCCACCACAGGGGTGTTAGGGGAAAAACTGTTTTTT. The V and J genes are TRBV20-1 and TRBJ1-4; TRBD1 aligns across 7 bases. J lost 8 bases, V lost 6 bases, and 12 bases had no gene match. The CDR3 spans 14 residues. In germline, CDR1 is DFQATT, CDR2 SNEGSKA (reference sequence).